One T cell receptor (beta chain) is described in this entry. This clonotype was observed a handful of times. Its specific antigen is unknown. Base qualities are missing; no much larger clone stands one base away. For CDR1 and CDR2, the germline V gene (reference sequence) lists DFQATT and SNEGSKA. The CDR3 starts with the cysteine, ends with the phenylalanine, and has 16 residues. Left in the record is the CDR3 DNA by itself, 48 bases read in frame from the first base. V is pruned by 5 bases and J by 2 bases, leaving 12 bases of the junction without a gene match. Sequencing used an Illumina HiSeq 2500. TCR beta libraries were prepared by quantitative 5'-RACE with molecular barcodes. The authors' pipeline ran thus. Disease-linked TCR variants were identified with a new computational method built on a probabilistic model of VDJ rearrangement. The public sequencing data were trimmed at Q25 with fastp and processed into clonotypes with MiXCR by TCRdb, which kept only in-frame beta chains. Rows matching on CDR3 protein sequence are summarized as one entry with the most common DNA and genes. The V and J calls shown here were made by TCRdb, not taken from the authors' results. Present in this sample are under 950,000 distinct CDR3 sequences, around 20% of which were seen just once. The ten largest clones take up about 19% of the sample.

This sample was included in a study of CD8 T cells in ankylosing spondylitis (dated by TCRdb to 2017 to 2019). About the full investigation: The study set out to find disease-linked TCR variants by profiling T cell receptor beta repertoires in ankylosing spondylitis patients and healthy donors. Peripheral blood was sampled, and synovial fluid was additionally collected from ankylosing spondylitis patients. The whole study cohort included under 140 healthy donors and about two dozen ankylosing spondylitis patients.

Broad study findings and their caveats: According to the report, matched synovial fluid samples from ankylosing spondylitis patients were significantly enriched for the disease-linked clones. A TCR beta motif made up of seven or eight highly homologous amino acid variants appeared to be characteristic of blood from ankylosing spondylitis patients. A CD8+ phenotype was shown by the disease-linked clones, which were found at relatively low frequencies in peripheral blood. Some motif variants had previously been reported in the synovial fluid and blood of reactive arthritis patients, which suggests shared mechanisms of disease initiation.

The rearranged chain carries TRBV20-1 and TRBJ2-1; 7 nucleotides in the junction match TRBD2. The sample was blood, either unsorted or a sorted T cell fraction (not recorded which). The sequence was collected from a male donor with ankylosing spondylitis. The CDR3 region has the sequence CSAGSRGAGTYNEQFF. The nucleotide sequence is given as TGCAGTGCTGGCTCTAGGGGAGCGGGAACCTACAATGAGCAGTTCTTC.